These 26 T cell receptor beta chains share one sample of origin, sequenced in a study of CD8 T cells in Susac syndrome. An amount of RNA that ranged from roughly 0.45 to 1 ug was reverse transcribed with random hexamers. TCRdb re-analysed the immunoSEQ multiplex PCR reads in MiXCR, keeping a single row per CDR3 protein. Of some 130,000 distinct CDR3 sequences listed, around 94% are singletons. The material sequenced was CD4+ T cells from PBMCs. These receptors originate from a human donor with multiple sclerosis.

The chain has TRBV7-3 and TRBJ2-1, with unresolved D. The V gene's germline CDR1 is SGHTA and CDR2 FQGTGA. V lost 5 bases and J lost 8, with 16 bases in between. This CDR3 comprises 14 residues. The CDR3 reads CASSPSGPKDEQFF. DNA of the CDR3: TGTGCCAGCAGCCCGTCGGGCCCGAAGGATGAGCAGTTCTTC.

This sequence joins TRBV27 and TRBJ2-1; D uncertain. The CDR3 sequence is 13 residues long. Germline V lookup: CDR1 MNHEY, CDR2 SMNVEV (reference sequence). The V gene lost 0 bases and the J gene lost 9 bases, with 9 bases spanning the gap. This CDR3 reads CASSLSVGVEQFF. The CDR3 region has the DNA TGTGCCAGCAGTTTATCCGTAGGCGTTGAGCAGTTCTTC.

The chain joins TRBV5-1 to TRBJ2-7; 7 nucleotides align to TRBD1. J lost 7 bases, V lost 5 bases, and 9 bases had no gene match. This CDR3 contains 13 residues. The germline V gene encodes CDR1 SGHRS and CDR2 YFSETQ. CDR3 region: CASSFTGVGEQYF. For the CDR3, the DNA is TGCGCCAGCAGTTTTACAGGGGTTGGGGAGCAGTACTTC.

This rearrangement joins TRBV12-3 or TRBV12-4 to TRBJ1-1, with D hard to call. This CDR3 is built from 12 residues. V gave up 1 base and J gave up 11 bases, with 11 bases separating them. CDR3 sequence reads: CASSLVSLMAFF. The CDR3 DNA is TGTGCCAGCAGTTTAGTAAGCCTGATGGCTTTCTTT.

The gene calls are TRBV12-3 or TRBV12-4 and TRBJ1-5; 7 bases agree with TRBD1. Trimming removed 7 bases from V and 1 base from J; junction bases left unmatched: 7. There are 15 residues in the CDR3. CDR3 sequence (DNA): TGTGCCAGCATCCCCCAGGGGGGCAGCAATCAGCCCCAGCATTTT. Residues: CASIPQGGSNQPQHF.

The chain combines TRBV3-1 with TRBJ2-5; D may be TRBD2 (6 bases). Germline assignment: CDR1 LGHDT and CDR2 YNNKEL (reference sequence). The V end was cut by 5 bases, the J end by 1 base, with 14 bases between. The CDR3 has 15 amino acids. The CDR3 region is CASSIKGTFQETQYF. Here the CDR3 DNA reads TGTGCCAGCAGCATTAAAGGGACTTTCCAAGAGACCCAGTACTTC.

This chain joins TRBV29-1 and TRBJ2-3; D possibly corresponds to TRBD1 (5 bases). CDR1 is SQVTM, CDR2 ANQGSEA, per germline. With 3 bases removed from V and 1 base from J, the gap between germline ends came to 11 bases. The CDR3 covers 14 residues. CDR3 coding DNA: TGCAGCGTTGATGATAGGGGTGGCACAGATACGCAGTATTTT. This gives the protein CSVDDRGGTDTQYF.

This clonotype showed up just once. The rearrangement joins TRBV7-9 to TRBJ1-2; tentatively, D is TRBD1 (6 bases). Germline lookup yields CDR1 SEHNR and CDR2 FQNEAQ (reference sequence). Trimming left V 5 bases short and J 4 bases short, with 29 bases between. The CDR3 covers 19 residues. CDR3 loop: CASSLWGLQQSKPPYGYTF. The CDR3 DNA reads TGTGCCAGCAGCCTCTGGGGGCTCCAACAATCTAAACCCCCCTATGGCTACACCTTC.

The V gene is TRBV7-2, the J gene TRBJ2-5; perhaps TRBD1 as D (6 bases). The CDR3 is 12 residues long. V shed 4 bases and J shed 7 bases, with 10 bases lying between them. Germline V gene data show CDR1 as SGHTA and CDR2 as FQGNSA. For the CDR3, the DNA is TGTGCCAGCAGCTCCACAGGGTTGACCCAGTACTTC. Its translation is CASSSTGLTQYF. Based on the CDR3 plus reference TRBV7-2 and TRBJ2-5, the full variable domain is GAGVSQSPSNKVTEKGKDVELRCDPISGHTALYWYRQSLGQGLEFLIYFQGNSAPDKSGLPSDRFSAERTGGSVSTLTIQRTQQEDSAVYLCASSSTGLTQYFGPGTRLLVL.

This rearrangement joins TRBV11-3 to TRBJ2-5; 8 bases match TRBD2. The ends lost 5 bases at V and 3 bases at J; junction bases unmatched: 8. Germline values: CDR1 SGHNT, CDR2 YENEEA. The CDR3 contains 15 residues. CDR3 sequence: CASSLLDGGEETQYF. CDR3 sequence (DNA): TGTGCCAGCAGCCTCCTCGACGGGGGGGAAGAGACCCAGTACTTC. The full variable domain, its missing parts supplied by reference TRBV11-3 and TRBJ2-5, is EAGVVQSPRYKIIEKKQPVAFWCNPISGHNTLYWYLQNLGQGPELLIRYENEEAVDDSQLPKDRFSAERLKGVDSTLKIQPAELGDSAVYLCASSLLDGGEETQYFGPGTRLLVL.

The chain links TRBV4-3 to TRBJ1-1; 9 bases line up with TRBD1. The length of the CDR3 is 15 residues. The junction had 7 bases not matched to a gene; V was cut back by 3 bases and J by 5 bases. Germline CDR1 is LGHNA and CDR2 is YSLEER. As DNA, the CDR3 is TGCGCCAGCAGCCACACGGGACAGGGAGGGACTGAAGCTTTCTTT. Protein product: CASSHTGQGGTEAFF.

The CDR3 region has the DNA TGCAGCGCCGGGACTAGGGCCGGGGAGCTGTTTTTT. This sequence encodes CSAGTRAGELFF. The rearrangement joins TRBV20-1 to TRBJ2-2; 8 bases agree with TRBD2. Germline V CDR1 and CDR2: DFQATT, SNEGSKA (reference sequence). The CDR3 has 12 residues.

The V and J genes are TRBV4-2 and TRBJ2-1; D perhaps matches TRBD2 (6 bases). CDR1 and CDR2 from the germline V gene are LGHNA and YNFKEQ. V shed 4 bases and J shed 5 bases, with 18 bases lying between them. The CDR3 is made up of 16 amino acids. CDR3 DNA sequence: TGTGCCAGCAGCCCAATCGGGACTCCCGGCGACAATGAGCAGTTCTTC. This sequence encodes CASSPIGTPGDNEQFF.

V and J are TRBV20-1 and TRBJ2-2; no clear D gene. The CDR3 is 14 amino acids. V was trimmed by 3 bases and J by 1 base, leaving 9 bases between them. The germline gives CDR1 DFQATT, CDR2 SNEGSKA (reference sequence). The CDR3 reads CSASELGNTGELFF. The CDR3 nucleotides read TGCAGTGCTAGTGAGCTAGGGAACACCGGGGAGCTGTTTTTT.

CDR3 sequence: CAWKQETQYF. For the CDR3, the DNA is TGTGCCTGGAAGCAGGAGACCCAGTACTTC. J is TRBJ2-5 and V is TRBV30, with D uncertain. Trimming took 4 bases from V and 5 from J, leaving 5 bases between them. CDR1 is GTSNPN and CDR2 is SVGIG in the germline V gene (reference sequence). The CDR3 runs to 10 residues.

The rearrangement links TRBV20-1 to TRBJ2-3; 8 nucleotides agree with TRBD2. Per the germline V gene, CDR1 is DFQATT and CDR2 is SNEGSKA (reference sequence). The CDR3 is 15 amino acids. With V trimmed by 3 bases and J by 5 bases, 10 bases remained unmatched. The CDR3 loop is CSASGRGGSGDTQYF. The CDR3 region has the DNA TGCAGTGCTAGTGGGCGCGGGGGGAGCGGAGATACGCAGTATTTT.

This chain joins TRBV4-3 and TRBJ2-6; no clear D. Germline CDR1 reads LGHNA; CDR2 reads YSLEER. There are 16 residues in the CDR3. The V gene lost 0 bases and the J gene lost 0 bases, with 6 bases spanning the gap. The CDR3 region is CASSQDSHSGANVLTF. The CDR3 DNA follows: TGCGCCAGCAGCCAAGATTCCCACTCTGGGGCCAACGTCCTGACTTTC.

The chain employs TRBV30 and TRBJ1-2; 8 bases align to TRBD1. The CDR3 contains 17 residues. The V segment lost 0 bases and the J segment 2 bases; nucleotides outside the gene matches: 11. The germline V gene encodes CDR1 GTSNPN and CDR2 SVGIG (reference sequence). The chain's CDR3 is CAWSVWSPRGQNYGYTF. The CDR3 nucleotides are TGTGCCTGGAGTGTCTGGAGTCCCAGGGGGCAGAACTATGGCTACACCTTC.

The CDR3 DNA reads as TGTGCCAGCAGTTACGCCCCCGGGGCGGGAATGTCAACCCAGTACTTC. Translated: CASSYAPGAGMSTQYF. The chain links TRBV6-6 to TRBJ2-5, with D maybe TRBD2 (6 bases). This CDR3 spans 16 amino acids. V lost 2 bases, J lost 8 bases, and 21 bases lay in between. Germline V CDR1 and CDR2: MNHNY, SVGAGI (reference sequence).

The CDR3 sequence: CASSASISNQPQHF. Here the CDR3 DNA reads TGTGCCAGCAGTGCGTCGATTAGCAATCAGCCCCAGCATTTT. The chain employs TRBV2 and TRBJ1-5; the D is unclear. The CDR3 extends over 14 amino acids. Trimming removed 4 bases from V and 0 bases from J, with 7 bases in between. CDR1 is SNHLY, CDR2 FYNNEI, per germline.

This clonotype was seen a few times. CDR3 DNA sequence: TGCGCCAGCAGCTTGGGACAGGGTTTCACAGATACGCAGTATTTT. This encodes CASSLGQGFTDTQYF. J is TRBJ2-3 and V is TRBV5-1; 7 nucleotides line up with TRBD1. CDR1 is SGHRS and CDR2 is YFSETQ in the germline V gene. V was clipped by 0 bases and J by 2 bases; unmatched bases: 3. This CDR3 is built from 15 residues.

This chain links TRBV19 with TRBJ2-7; the D gene is possibly TRBD2 (5 bases). This CDR3 contains 14 residues. Germline loops: CDR1 LNHDA, CDR2 SQIVND (reference sequence). V was trimmed by 0 bases and J by 2 bases, leaving 8 bases between them. CDR3 amino acids: CASSIEGETYEQYF. CDR3 nucleotides: TGTGCCAGTAGTATAGAGGGAGAGACCTACGAGCAGTACTTC.

The V call is TRBV2, the J call TRBJ2-3; D unresolved. Trimming cost V 4 bases and J 0 bases, with 8 bases left between them. Germline assignment: CDR1 SNHLY and CDR2 FYNNEI. The CDR3 totals 14 residues. Here the CDR3 DNA reads TGTGCCAGCAGTGTGTGGGTGAGCACAGATACGCAGTATTTT. Its protein is CASSVWVSTDTQYF.

The chain uses TRBV24-1 and TRBJ2-1; 9 bases align to TRBD2. The CDR3 is 16 residues long. Germline loops: CDR1 KGHDR, CDR2 SFDVKD. Trimming took 5 bases from V and 2 from J; bases not matched to a gene: 6. The CDR3 sequence: CATSASSGGPYNEQFF. CDR3 nucleotides: TGTGCCACCAGTGCCTCGAGCGGGGGGCCCTACAATGAGCAGTTCTTC.

The rearrangement links TRBV19 to TRBJ2-7, with 9 bases lining up with TRBD1. Germline CDR1 reads LNHDA; CDR2 reads SQIVND (reference sequence). This CDR3 contains 17 residues. The ends lost 2 bases at V and 2 bases at J; junction bases unmatched: 10. CDR3 loop: CASSISAVGQGPYEQYF. The CDR3 DNA reads as TGTGCCAGTAGTATATCGGCGGTGGGACAGGGACCCTACGAGCAGTACTTC.

The CDR3 DNA sequence: TGTGCCAGCAGTTCGGGACTGGGCGAGCAGTACTTC. Translated, it gives CASSSGLGEQYF. The chain recombines TRBV12-3 or TRBV12-4 with TRBJ2-7; weak D call: TRBD2 (6 bases). The CDR3 totals 12 residues. Trimming pared 4 bases from V and 6 bases from J, leaving 10 bases between.